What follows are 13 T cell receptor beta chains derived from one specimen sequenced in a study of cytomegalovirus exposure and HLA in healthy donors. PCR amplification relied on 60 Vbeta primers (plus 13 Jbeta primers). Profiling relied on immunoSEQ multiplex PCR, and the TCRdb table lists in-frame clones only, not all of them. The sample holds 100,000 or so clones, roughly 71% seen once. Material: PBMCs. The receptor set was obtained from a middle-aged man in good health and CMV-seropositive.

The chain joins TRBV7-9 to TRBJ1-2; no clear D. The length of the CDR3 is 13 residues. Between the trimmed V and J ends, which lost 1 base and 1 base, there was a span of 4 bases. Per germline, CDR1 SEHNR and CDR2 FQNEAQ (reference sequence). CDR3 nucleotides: TGTGCCAGCAGCTTAGACAGTAACTATGGCTACACCTTC. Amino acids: CASSLDSNYGYTF.

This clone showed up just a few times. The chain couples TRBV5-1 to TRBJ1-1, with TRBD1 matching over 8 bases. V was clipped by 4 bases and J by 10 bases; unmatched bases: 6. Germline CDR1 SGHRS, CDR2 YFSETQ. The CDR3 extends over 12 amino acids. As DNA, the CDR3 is TGCGCCAGCAGCGCCCCTGACAGGGGAGCTTTCTTT. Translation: CASSAPDRGAFF.

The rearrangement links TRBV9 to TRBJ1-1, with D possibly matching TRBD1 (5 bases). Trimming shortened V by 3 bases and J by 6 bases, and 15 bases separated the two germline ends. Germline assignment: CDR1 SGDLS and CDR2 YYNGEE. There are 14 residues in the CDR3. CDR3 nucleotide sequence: TGTGCCAGCAGCGCTGGGGGGGAGGGCGCTGAAGCTTTCTTT. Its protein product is CASSAGGEGAEAFF.

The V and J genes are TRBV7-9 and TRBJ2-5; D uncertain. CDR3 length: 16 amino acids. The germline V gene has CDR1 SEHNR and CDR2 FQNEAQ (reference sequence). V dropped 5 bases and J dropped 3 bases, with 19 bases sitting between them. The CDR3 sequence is CASSLPPGHPKETQYF. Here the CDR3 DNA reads TGTGCCAGCAGCCTCCCGCCAGGCCACCCGAAAGAGACCCAGTACTTC.

Written as DNA, the CDR3 is TGTGCCAGCAGCAAGCCCCCGGGACAGAAATACAATGAGCAGTTCTTC. Protein sequence: CASSKPPGQKYNEQFF. The V call is TRBV21-1, the J call TRBJ2-1; TRBD1 is the table's D call, not checked against the DNA. TRBV21-1 is a documented pseudogene. There are 16 residues in the CDR3.

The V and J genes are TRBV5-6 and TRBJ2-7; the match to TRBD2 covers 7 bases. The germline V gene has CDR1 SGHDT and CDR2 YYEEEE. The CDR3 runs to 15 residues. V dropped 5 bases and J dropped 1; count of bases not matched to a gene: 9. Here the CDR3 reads CASSGEGLGSYEQYF. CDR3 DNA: TGTGCCAGCAGTGGGGAGGGGCTCGGTTCCTACGAGCAGTACTTC.

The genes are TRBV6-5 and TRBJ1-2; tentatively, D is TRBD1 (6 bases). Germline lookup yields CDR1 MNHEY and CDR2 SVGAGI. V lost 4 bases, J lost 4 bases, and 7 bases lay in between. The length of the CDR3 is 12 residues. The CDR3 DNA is TGTGCCAGCAGTTCAGGGGTCTATGGCTACACCTTC. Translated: CASSSGVYGYTF.

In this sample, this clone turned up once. The CDR3 DNA sequence: TGCGCCAGCAGCCATGCAGGGGGCTACGAGCAGTACTTC. This sequence encodes CASSHAGGYEQYF. The chain uses TRBV4-1 and TRBJ2-7; TRBD1 agrees at 7 bases. This CDR3 has 13 amino acids. The V and J ends lost 3 bases and 3 bases, in that order; junction bases with no gene match: 2. Germline V gene lookup returns CDR1 MGHRA and CDR2 YSYEKL.

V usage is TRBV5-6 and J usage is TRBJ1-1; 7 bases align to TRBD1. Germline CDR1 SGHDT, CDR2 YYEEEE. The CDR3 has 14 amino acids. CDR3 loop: CALGRGGANTEAFF. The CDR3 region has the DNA TGTGCACTTGGTAGAGGGGGCGCAAACACTGAAGCTTTCTTT.

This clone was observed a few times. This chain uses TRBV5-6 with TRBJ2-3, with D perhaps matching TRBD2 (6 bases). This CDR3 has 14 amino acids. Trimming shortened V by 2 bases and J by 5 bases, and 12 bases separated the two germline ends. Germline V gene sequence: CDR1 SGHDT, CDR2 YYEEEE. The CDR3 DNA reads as TGTGCCAGCAGCTTTGGTGGAGGGAAAGATACGCAGTATTTT. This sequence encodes CASSFGGGKDTQYF.

DNA of the CDR3: TGTGCCAGCAGCGTAGGAGCGGGAGTGATCGGAGATACGCAGTATTTT. Translated: CASSVGAGVIGDTQYF. The rearrangement joins TRBV9 to TRBJ2-3, with 8 bases matching TRBD2. Germline V gene lookup returns CDR1 SGDLS and CDR2 YYNGEE. V shed 0 bases and J 5 bases; nucleotides not matched to a gene: 8. CDR3 size: 16 residues.

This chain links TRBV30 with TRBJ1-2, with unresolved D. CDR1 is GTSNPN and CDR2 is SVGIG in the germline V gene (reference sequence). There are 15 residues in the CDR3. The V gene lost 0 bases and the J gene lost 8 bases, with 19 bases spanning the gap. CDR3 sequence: CAWSVQVWRSGGYTF. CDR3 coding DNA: TGTGCCTGGAGTGTACAAGTCTGGCGGAGTGGGGGCTACACCTTC.

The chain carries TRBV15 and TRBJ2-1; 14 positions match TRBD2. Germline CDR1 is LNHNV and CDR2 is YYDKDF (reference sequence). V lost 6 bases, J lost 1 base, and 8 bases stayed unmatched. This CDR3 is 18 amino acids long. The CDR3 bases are TGTGCCACCAGTCCGACTAGCGGGAGGGCCGCGTCCTACAATGAGCAGTTCTTC. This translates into CATSPTSGRAASYNEQFF.